These T cell receptor beta chains were read from a single sample in a study of CD8 T cells in ankylosing spondylitis. Each CDR3 protein is one row after TCRdb ran MiXCR on the 5' RACE reads. The table includes about 700,000 distinct CDR3 sequences, under 20% detected once. Source material: blood, either unsorted or a sorted T cell fraction (not recorded which). Receptor source: a male donor with ankylosing spondylitis. Each CDR3 is given with its conserved first and last residue. A D gene is named only where the DNA matches it firmly. Rows may omit the clone size; those that give it use once, few, many or a size class.

clone_size: -; j_call: TRBJ1-2; d_call: -; v_call: TRBV14; cdr3_nt: TGTGCCAGCAGCCAAGATGGGTCGGGCTATGGCTACACCTTC; cdr3_aa: CASSQDGSGYGYTF
clone_size: -; j_call: TRBJ1-4; d_call: -; v_call: TRBV5-1; cdr3_nt: TGCGCCAGGGTGAATGAAAAACTGTTTTTT; cdr3_aa: CARVNEKLFF
clone_size: -; j_call: TRBJ2-1; d_call: -; v_call: TRBV4-2; cdr3_nt: TGTGCCAGCAGCCACGGCGGATACTCCTACAATGAGCAGTTCTTC; cdr3_aa: CASSHGGYSYNEQFF
clone_size: few; j_call: TRBJ1-1; d_call: -; v_call: TRBV6-1; cdr3_nt: TGTGCCAGCAGTGATCAGGGAAACACTGAAGCTTTCTTT; cdr3_aa: CASSDQGNTEAFF
clone_size: few; j_call: TRBJ2-1; d_call: -; v_call: TRBV4-1; cdr3_nt: TGCGCCAGCAGCCTAATGGGGGGGGGCTCGGAGAATGAGCAGTTCTTC; cdr3_aa: CASSLMGGGSENEQFF
clone_size: -; j_call: TRBJ2-1; d_call: -; v_call: TRBV4-1; cdr3_nt: TGCGCCAGCAGCCAGGGGCCCAACACATGGGACAATGAGCAGTTCTTC; cdr3_aa: CASSQGPNTWDNEQFF
clone_size: few; j_call: TRBJ2-1; d_call: -; v_call: TRBV7-8; cdr3_nt: TGTGCCAGCAGCTCCGGATCAAATGAGCAGTTCTTC; cdr3_aa: CASSSGSNEQFF
clone_size: few; j_call: TRBJ2-4; d_call: -; v_call: TRBV18; cdr3_nt: TGTGCCAGCTCACCAAGGGATACCGACAAAAACATTCAGTACTTC; cdr3_aa: CASSPRDTDKNIQYF
clone_size: few; j_call: TRBJ2-4; d_call: -; v_call: TRBV7-2; cdr3_nt: TGTGCCAGCAGCAACGTAGGGGTGGGGGTAGAGCAGTACTTC; cdr3_aa: CASSNVGVGVEQYF
clone_size: -; j_call: TRBJ2-7; d_call: TRBD1; v_call: TRBV6-2/TRBV6-3; cdr3_nt: TGTGCCAGCAGTTCGGGCGGACAGGGTGGCCACGAGCAGTACTTC; cdr3_aa: CASSSGGQGGHEQYF
clone_size: -; j_call: TRBJ2-3; d_call: TRBD2; v_call: TRBV20-1; cdr3_nt: TGCAGTGCTGTCCGCGGGGGGGCGTTTGGAGATACGCAGTATTTT; cdr3_aa: CSAVRGGAFGDTQYF
clone_size: -; j_call: TRBJ1-1; d_call: -; v_call: TRBV4-1; cdr3_nt: TGCGCCAGCAGCCAAGTGGGTAGAGAAAGACCATATGAAGCTTTCTTT; cdr3_aa: CASSQVGRERPYEAFF
clone_size: many; j_call: TRBJ2-1; d_call: TRBD1; v_call: TRBV27; cdr3_nt: TGTGCCAGCAGTATGACAGGGTTAGAGGAGCAGTTCTTC; cdr3_aa: CASSMTGLEEQFF
clone_size: few; j_call: TRBJ2-6; d_call: -; v_call: TRBV24-1; cdr3_nt: TGTGCCACCAGTCTTGCTGGGGCCAACGTCCTGACTTTC; cdr3_aa: CATSLAGANVLTF
clone_size: many; j_call: TRBJ2-1; d_call: TRBD2; v_call: TRBV29-1; cdr3_nt: TGCAGCGTTGATCTAGGGGAGGGTCTGGGGTTCTTC; cdr3_aa: CSVDLGEGLGFF
clone_size: few; j_call: TRBJ2-1; d_call: TRBD2; v_call: TRBV6-5; cdr3_nt: TGTGCCAGCAGTTACTACGGACTAGCGGGAATGTTCTTC; cdr3_aa: CASSYYGLAGMFF
clone_size: -; j_call: TRBJ2-7; d_call: -; v_call: TRBV28; cdr3_nt: TGTGCCAGCAGTTTCTCACCCCAGGGAAAGAGGGACGAGCAGTACTTC; cdr3_aa: CASSFSPQGKRDEQYF
clone_size: -; j_call: TRBJ2-1; d_call: TRBD2; v_call: TRBV29-1; cdr3_nt: TGCAGCGTTGAAGGGCGCACAGCGGGAGGGGGGTACAATGAGCAGTTCTTC; cdr3_aa: CSVEGRTAGGGYNEQFF
clone_size: few; j_call: TRBJ2-1; d_call: TRBD2; v_call: TRBV29-1; cdr3_nt: TGCAGCGTTGAAGGGGTGCGTTGGGCGGGAGTTCCGAATGAGCAGTTCTTC; cdr3_aa: CSVEGVRWAGVPNEQFF
clone_size: -; j_call: TRBJ2-5; d_call: -; v_call: TRBV10-3; cdr3_nt: TGTGCCATCAGTGAAAGTGCAGGGATAGTAGAGACCCAGTACTTC; cdr3_aa: CAISESAGIVETQYF
clone_size: few; j_call: TRBJ2-2; d_call: -; v_call: TRBV7-9; cdr3_nt: TGTGCCAGCAGCGCCCCTCCCAACACCGGGGAGCTGTTTTTT; cdr3_aa: CASSAPPNTGELFF
clone_size: many; j_call: TRBJ2-5; d_call: -; v_call: TRBV12-5; cdr3_nt: TGTGCTAGTGCCTCAATCCGAGGACTAACTCAAGAGACCCAGTACTTC; cdr3_aa: CASASIRGLTQETQYF
clone_size: -; j_call: TRBJ2-2; d_call: -; v_call: TRBV7-6; cdr3_nt: TGTGCCAGCAGCTTAGTCGTCACGACCAGGGATACCGGGGAGCTGTTTTTT; cdr3_aa: CASSLVVTTRDTGELFF
clone_size: -; j_call: TRBJ1-2; d_call: TRBD1; v_call: TRBV5-1; cdr3_nt: TGCGCCAGCAGCGCGCTCCGGGACAGGGCTGGCTACACCTTC; cdr3_aa: CASSALRDRAGYTF
clone_size: many; j_call: TRBJ2-5; d_call: -; v_call: TRBV6-1; cdr3_nt: TGTGCCAGCGGGGGGCGGGACAGCCAAGAGACCCAGTACTTC; cdr3_aa: CASGGRDSQETQYF
clone_size: -; j_call: TRBJ2-1; d_call: TRBD1; v_call: TRBV2; cdr3_nt: TGTGCCAGCAGTGTGACAGGGATCTACAATGAGCAGTTCTTC; cdr3_aa: CASSVTGIYNEQFF
clone_size: -; j_call: TRBJ1-1; d_call: TRBD1; v_call: TRBV12-3/TRBV12-4; cdr3_nt: TGTGCCAGCAGCCGACCGGGACAGCCGAACACTGAAGCTTTCTTT; cdr3_aa: CASSRPGQPNTEAFF
clone_size: -; j_call: TRBJ1-3; d_call: -; v_call: TRBV12-3/TRBV12-4; cdr3_nt: TGTGCCAGCAGTTTAGGACAGCTTGGAAACACCATATATTTT; cdr3_aa: CASSLGQLGNTIYF
clone_size: few; j_call: TRBJ2-7; d_call: TRBD2; v_call: TRBV5-5; cdr3_nt: TGTGCCAGCAGCTTGTCGCCGGGAGGGACCTACGAGCAGTACTTC; cdr3_aa: CASSLSPGGTYEQYF
clone_size: -; j_call: TRBJ2-7; d_call: TRBD1; v_call: TRBV11-3; cdr3_nt: TGTGCCAGCAGCACCCGACAGGGGGTCTCCGAGCAGTACTTC; cdr3_aa: CASSTRQGVSEQYF
clone_size: many; j_call: TRBJ1-1; d_call: -; v_call: TRBV29-1; cdr3_nt: TGCAGCGTTGAAGCGGGGGTAACTGAAGCTTTCTTT; cdr3_aa: CSVEAGVTEAFF
clone_size: -; j_call: TRBJ2-1; d_call: -; v_call: TRBV12-3/TRBV12-4; cdr3_nt: TGTGCCAGCAGTCCTTGGGGGGAGAGCTCCTACAATGAGCAGTTCTTC; cdr3_aa: CASSPWGESSYNEQFF
clone_size: -; j_call: TRBJ2-7; d_call: -; v_call: TRBV3-1; cdr3_nt: TGTGCCAGCAGCCAGTCTCTTCACGAGCAGTACTTC; cdr3_aa: CASSQSLHEQYF
clone_size: few; j_call: TRBJ2-7; d_call: -; v_call: TRBV7-2; cdr3_nt: TGTGCCAGCAGCGCCCGAAACAGAGACTACGAGCAGTACTTC; cdr3_aa: CASSARNRDYEQYF
clone_size: -; j_call: TRBJ2-2; d_call: -; v_call: TRBV5-1; cdr3_nt: TGCGCCAGCAATCCAGGGTCCACCGGGGAGCTGTTTTTT; cdr3_aa: CASNPGSTGELFF
clone_size: few; j_call: TRBJ1-2; d_call: TRBD1; v_call: TRBV4-2; cdr3_nt: TGTGCCAGCAGCCAAGCTACCGGGACAGGGGGCGACTACACCTTC; cdr3_aa: CASSQATGTGGDYTF
clone_size: -; j_call: TRBJ2-1; d_call: TRBD2; v_call: TRBV18; cdr3_nt: TGTGCCAGCTCAGGGGCTACTAGCGGCGCCAATGAGCAGTTCTTC; cdr3_aa: CASSGATSGANEQFF
clone_size: -; j_call: TRBJ2-5; d_call: -; v_call: TRBV25-1; cdr3_nt: TGTGCCAGCAGTGAATGGGTGGGGCTTGAGACCCAGTACTTC; cdr3_aa: CASSEWVGLETQYF
clone_size: -; j_call: TRBJ1-1; d_call: TRBD1; v_call: TRBV2; cdr3_nt: TGTGCCAGCAGTGAAGCCACGGGACAGATTAACACTGAAGCTTTCTTT; cdr3_aa: CASSEATGQINTEAFF
clone_size: few; j_call: TRBJ2-2; d_call: -; v_call: TRBV24-1; cdr3_nt: TGTGCCACCAGTGATTTGTACGGCGGGGAGCTGTTTTTT; cdr3_aa: CATSDLYGGELFF
clone_size: -; j_call: TRBJ1-2; d_call: TRBD1; v_call: TRBV9; cdr3_nt: TGTGCCAGCAGCGAGGGACAGGGGAGTGACTATGGCTACACCTTC; cdr3_aa: CASSEGQGSDYGYTF